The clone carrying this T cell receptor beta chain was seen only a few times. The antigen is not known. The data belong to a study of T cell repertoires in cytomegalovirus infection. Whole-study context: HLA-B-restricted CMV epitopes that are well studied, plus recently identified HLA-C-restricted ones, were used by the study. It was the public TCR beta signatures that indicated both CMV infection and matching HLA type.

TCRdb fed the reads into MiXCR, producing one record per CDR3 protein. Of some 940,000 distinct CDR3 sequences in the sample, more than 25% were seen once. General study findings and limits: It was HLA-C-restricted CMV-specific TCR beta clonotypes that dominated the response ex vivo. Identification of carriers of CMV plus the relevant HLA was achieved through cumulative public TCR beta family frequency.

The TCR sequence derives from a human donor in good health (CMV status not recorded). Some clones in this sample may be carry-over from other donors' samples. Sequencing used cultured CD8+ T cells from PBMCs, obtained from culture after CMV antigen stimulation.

Here the CDR3 DNA reads TGTGCCAGCAGTTCCTCAGGGACAGTGTACGAGCAGTACTTC. It specifies CASSSSGTVYEQYF. The chain couples TRBV27 to TRBJ2-7; 7 bases align to TRBD1. In germline, CDR1 is MNHEY, CDR2 SMNVEV (reference sequence). The CDR3 consists of 14 residues. Trimming at V came to 4 bases and at J to 4 bases, leaving 7 bases not matched to a gene.